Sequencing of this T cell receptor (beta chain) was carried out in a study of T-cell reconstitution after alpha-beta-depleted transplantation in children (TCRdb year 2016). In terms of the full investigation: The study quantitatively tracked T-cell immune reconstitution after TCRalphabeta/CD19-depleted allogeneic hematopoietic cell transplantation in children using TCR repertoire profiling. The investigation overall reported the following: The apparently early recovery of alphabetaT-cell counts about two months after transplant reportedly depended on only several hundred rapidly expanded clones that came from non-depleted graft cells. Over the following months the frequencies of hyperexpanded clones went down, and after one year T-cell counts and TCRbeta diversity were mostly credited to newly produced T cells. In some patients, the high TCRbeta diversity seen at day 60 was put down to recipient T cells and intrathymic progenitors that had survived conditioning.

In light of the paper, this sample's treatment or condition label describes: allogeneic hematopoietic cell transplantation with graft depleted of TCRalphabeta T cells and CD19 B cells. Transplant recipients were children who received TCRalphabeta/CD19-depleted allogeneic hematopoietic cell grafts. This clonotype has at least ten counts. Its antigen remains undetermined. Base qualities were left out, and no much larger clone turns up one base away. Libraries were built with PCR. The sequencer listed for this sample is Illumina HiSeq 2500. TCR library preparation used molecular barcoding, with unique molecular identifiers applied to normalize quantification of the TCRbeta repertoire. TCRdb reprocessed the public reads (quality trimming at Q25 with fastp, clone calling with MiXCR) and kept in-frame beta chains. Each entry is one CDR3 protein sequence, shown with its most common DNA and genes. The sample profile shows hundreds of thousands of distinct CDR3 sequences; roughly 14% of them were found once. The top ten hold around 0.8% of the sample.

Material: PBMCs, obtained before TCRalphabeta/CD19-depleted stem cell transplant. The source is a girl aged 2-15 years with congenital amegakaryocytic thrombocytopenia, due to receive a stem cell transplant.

DNA sequence: TGCAGCGTGTCGTCCAGGGTCAATGAGCAGTTCTTC. It codes for CSVSSRVNEQFF. The rearranged segments are TRBV29-1 and TRBJ2-1; the D gene is possibly TRBD1, with 5 bases matching. Its CDR3 holds 12 amino acids, cysteine through phenylalanine. The retained sequence is limited to the CDR3, 36 bases, with the frame set at the first base. V is clipped by 6 bases and J by 6 bases, and the sequence between their germline boundaries is 12 bases long. The CDR1 and CDR2 encoded by the germline V gene are SQVTM and ANQGSEA.